The 23 T cell receptor beta chains below all came from one sample that was sequenced in a study of blood T cell repertoires in COVID-19. Profiling relied on immunoSEQ multiplex PCR, and the TCRdb table lists in-frame clones only, not all of them. The sample shows approximately 230,000 clones, 70% to 85% of them seen only once. Sequencing was performed on peripheral blood. Receptor source: a woman of 80 years or more with active or convalescent COVID-19.

The rearrangement uses TRBV5-1 and TRBJ2-2, with 11 bases that match TRBD2. The J segment lost 0 bases and the V segment lost 4 bases, leaving 2 bases of the junction unmatched. From germline, CDR1 is SGHRS and CDR2 YFSETQ. CDR3 length: 16 residues. In nucleotides, the CDR3 is TGCGCCAGCAGCATTAGCGGGGGGGCGAACACCGGGGAGCTGTTTTTT. This translates into CASSISGGANTGELFF. The variable domain in full, with the rest retrieved from reference TRBV5-1 and TRBJ2-2, is KAGVTQTPRYLIKTRGQQVTLSCSPISGHRSVSWYQQTPGQGLQFLFEYFSETQRNKGNFPGRFSGRQFSNSRSEMNVSTLELGDSALYLCASSISGGANTGELFFGEGSRLTVL.

The chain carries TRBV6-2 or TRBV6-3 and TRBJ1-5; 12 nucleotides align to TRBD1. Germline CDR1 MNHEY, CDR2 SVGEGT. The V gene end was trimmed by 4 bases and the J gene end by 1 base; junction bases not matched to a gene: 8. This CDR3 spans 18 amino acids. The chain's CDR3 is CASSWTPGQGASNQPQHF. The DNA of the CDR3 is TGTGCCAGCAGTTGGACACCGGGACAGGGGGCGAGCAATCAGCCCCAGCATTTT.

The genes are TRBV19 and TRBJ2-5, with D perhaps matching TRBD2 (6 bases). V lost 7 bases and J 3 bases, leaving 15 bases between the germline ends. This CDR3 has 14 amino acids. Germline V CDR1 and CDR2: LNHDA, SQIVND (reference sequence). The CDR3 reads CASTPRWGEETQYF. In nucleotides, the CDR3 is TGTGCCAGTACTCCTAGGTGGGGGGAAGAGACCCAGTACTTC.

V and J are TRBV7-2 and TRBJ2-6, with 8 bases that match TRBD1. Germline V lookup: CDR1 SGHTA, CDR2 FQGNSA. The CDR3 spans 17 residues. V trimming: 2 bases; J trimming: 4 bases; junction bases outside the gene matches: 7. As DNA, the CDR3 is TGTGCCAGCAGCTTACGGCAGGGGGCGGTCGGGGCCAACGTCCTGACTTTC. Protein product: CASSLRQGAVGANVLTF.

A single count supports this clone. The chain's CDR3 is CASKGDNSPLHF. CDR3 coding DNA: TGTGCCAGCAAGGGGGACAATTCACCCCTCCACTTT. The V and J genes are TRBV12-3 or TRBV12-4 and TRBJ1-6, with D perhaps matching TRBD1 (6 bases). V lost 7 bases and J 7 bases, leaving 8 bases between the germline ends. The CDR3 runs to 12 residues.

This clone was detected only once. V usage is TRBV21-1 and J usage is TRBJ1-2. TRBV21-1 is termed a pseudogene. CDR3 length: 18 residues. The CDR3 nucleotides are TGTGCCAGCAGCAAAAGGGCGGGAACAGGCCAAGTCAACTATGGCTACACCTTC. The encoded protein is CASSKRAGTGQVNYGYTF.

This clone was seen only once. The chain carries TRBV2 and TRBJ2-3; D is possibly TRBD2 (5 bases). Germline V gives CDR1 SNHLY, CDR2 FYNNEI. Trimming pared 4 bases from V and 0 bases from J, leaving 8 bases between. CDR3 size: 14 residues. This CDR3 is CASSGGLSTDTQYF. CDR3 nucleotide sequence: TGTGCCAGCAGTGGAGGGCTAAGCACAGATACGCAGTATTTT.

The CDR3 coding sequence is TGTGCCAGCAGCCCTGGACAGGGGAGCCCTTATGGCTACACCTTC. Encoded protein: CASSPGQGSPYGYTF. The J gene is TRBJ1-2, the V gene TRBV9; TRBD1 agrees at 9 bases. The CDR3 sequence is 15 residues long. Germline CDR1 reads SGDLS; CDR2 reads YYNGEE. After removal of 4 bases from V and 5 bases from J, the junction contained 9 bases not matched to a gene.

The V gene is TRBV2, the J gene TRBJ2-1, with 8 bases matching TRBD2. This CDR3 spans 15 amino acids. Trimming took 5 bases from V and 0 from J; bases not matched to a gene: 3. Looked up from germline, CDR1 is SNHLY and CDR2 is FYNNEI. The CDR3 protein is CASSTSGPSYNEQFF. CDR3 DNA sequence: TGTGCCAGCAGTACTAGCGGACCCTCCTACAATGAGCAGTTCTTC.

This chain connects TRBV3-1 (or the pseudogene TRBV3-2) to TRBJ2-7; 7 positions match TRBD2. The CDR3 has 15 amino acids. The J segment lost 3 bases and the V segment lost 1 base, leaving 6 bases of the junction unmatched. Looked up from germline, CDR1 is LGHDT and CDR2 is YNNKEL (reference sequence). CDR3 coding DNA: TGTGCCAGCAGCCAAGTAACTAGCGCGAACTACGAGCAGTACTTC. Translation: CASSQVTSANYEQYF.

This clone was counted once. V is TRBV6-5 and J is TRBJ1-4, with D tentatively TRBD1 (6 bases). Germline values: CDR1 MNHEY, CDR2 SVGAGI. This CDR3 region has 15 residues. Trimming pared 3 bases from V and 8 bases from J, leaving 16 bases between. CDR3 nucleotide sequence: TGTGCCAGCAGTTATCGACAGGCAGGTGAGGAAAAACTGTTTTTT. Protein product: CASSYRQAGEEKLFF.

The chain couples TRBV11-2 to TRBJ2-7, with D perhaps matching TRBD2 (6 bases). The CDR3 has 14 residues. Germline lookup yields CDR1 SGHAT and CDR2 FQNNGV. Trimming took 5 bases from V and 1 from J, leaving 12 bases between them. The CDR3 nucleotides are TGTGCCAGCAGCCCAGACCGGGAGTCCTACGAGCAGTACTTC. This encodes CASSPDRESYEQYF.

The rearrangement uses TRBV5-1 and TRBJ2-2, with 7 bases identical to TRBD1. The J segment lost 1 base and the V segment lost 0 bases, leaving 3 bases of the junction unmatched. Germline CDR1 and CDR2: SGHRS and YFSETQ. The CDR3 has 16 amino acids. The CDR3 is CASSLDHRGNTGELFF. The CDR3 nucleotides are TGCGCCAGCAGCTTGGATCACAGGGGGAACACCGGGGAGCTGTTTTTT.

The J gene is TRBJ1-6, the V gene TRBV9, with 7 bases matching TRBD1. Per germline, CDR1 SGDLS and CDR2 YYNGEE. V shed 0 bases, J shed 4 bases, and the junction held 4 bases outside the gene matches. The CDR3 covers 16 residues. CDR3 DNA: TGTGCCAGCAGCGTAGGGCCGACAGGGTATAATTCACCCCTCCACTTT. It codes for CASSVGPTGYNSPLHF.

Turning to this clone: Germline is not matched at one junction end, which may reflect a read error. This chain joins TRBV2 and TRBJ1-2; tentatively, D is TRBD1 (5 bases). This CDR3 has 15 residues. CDR1 is SNHLY and CDR2 is FYNNEI in the germline V gene. Here the CDR3 reads CASIRESTANYGYTF. For the CDR3, the DNA is TGTGCCAGCATACGTGAGTCGACAGCTAATTATGGCTACACCTTC.

V gene TRBV29-1 combines with J gene TRBJ1-2, with TRBD1 matching 7 bases. Unmatched junction bases numbered 9, after V lost 7 bases and J lost 4 bases. Germline lookup yields CDR1 SQVTM and CDR2 ANQGSEA. The CDR3 consists of 13 residues. The CDR3 sequence: CSAPDRAFYGYTF. The CDR3 bases are TGCAGCGCACCCGACAGGGCGTTCTATGGCTACACCTTC. Full variable domain (missing parts from reference TRBV29-1 and TRBJ1-2): SAVISQKPSRDICQRGTSLTIQCQVDSQVTMMFWYRQQPGQSLTLIATANQGSEATYESGFVIDKFPISRPNLTFSTLTVSNMSPEDSSIYLCSAPDRAFYGYTFGSGTRLTVV.

V is TRBV9 and J is TRBJ1-3; a weak D match, TRBD1 (6 bases). CDR3 length equals 17 residues. Per the germline V gene, CDR1 is SGDLS and CDR2 is YYNGEE. The ends were cut back, 0 bases at V and 0 bases at J, with 13 bases in the middle. CDR3 DNA: TGTGCCAGCAGCGTAGAATGGGGGCCCCCCTCTGGAAACACCATATATTTT. This translates into CASSVEWGPPSGNTIYF.

The chain is built from TRBV5-1 and TRBJ2-2; 7 bases agree with TRBD2. J was trimmed by 7 bases and V by 0 bases; bases with no gene match: 6. This CDR3 has 15 amino acids. CDR1 and CDR2 from the germline V gene are SGHRS and YFSETQ. CDR3 sequence (DNA): TGCGCCAGCAGCTTGGGGGCGGGAGCAGACGGGGAGCTGTTTTTT. As protein: CASSLGAGADGELFF.

This sequence joins TRBV28 and TRBJ1-3; 7 bases are shared with TRBD1. Germline CDR1 reads MDHEN; CDR2 reads SYDVKM. The CDR3 loop spans 19 amino acids. V trimming: 2 bases; J trimming: 2 bases; junction bases outside the gene matches: 15. CDR3 region: CASSLDFYTHRGPGNTIYF. The CDR3 DNA is TGTGCCAGCAGTTTAGACTTCTACACCCACAGGGGACCTGGAAACACCATATATTTT.

Details on this clone: Other nucleotide sequences in the sample specify the same CDR3. The rearrangement joins TRBV5-1 to TRBJ1-1; 7 nucleotides align to TRBD1. V trimming: 1 base; J trimming: 4 bases; junction bases outside the gene matches: 1. The germline V gene has CDR1 SGHRS and CDR2 YFSETQ. The CDR3 covers 13 residues. CDR3: CASSLTGVTEAFF. In DNA form, the CDR3 reads TGCGCCAGCAGCTTGACAGGGGTCACTGAAGCTTTCTTT.

This clone was seen a few times. The CDR3 DNA is TGTGCCAGCAGGGACAGCGGATATAGCAATCAGCCCCAGCATTTT. Its protein product is CASRDSGYSNQPQHF. This chain links TRBV6-5 with TRBJ1-5, with D possibly matching TRBD1 (6 bases). The CDR3 runs 15 residues. Per the germline V gene, CDR1 is MNHEY and CDR2 is SVGAGI. V gave up 6 bases and J gave up 0 bases, with 12 bases separating them.

This clone has a handful of counts. V is TRBV15 and J is TRBJ2-1; 10 bases line up with TRBD2. CDR1 and CDR2 (germline): LNHNV, YYDKDF (reference sequence). There are 17 residues in the CDR3. J was trimmed by 5 bases and V by 3 bases; bases with no gene match: 10. CDR3 residues: CATSSRSSGRKNNEQFF. In nucleotides, the CDR3 is TGTGCCACCAGCAGCAGATCTAGCGGGAGAAAGAACAATGAGCAGTTCTTC.

The rearrangement uses TRBV27 and TRBJ2-7, with D possibly TRBD1 on 5 matching bases. Germline V gives CDR1 MNHEY, CDR2 SMNVEV (reference sequence). Trimming pared 6 bases from V and 0 bases from J, leaving 12 bases between. The CDR3 spans 14 residues. The CDR3 region has the DNA TGTGCCAGCAGCCCGAGACAGAGCTCCTACGAGCAGTACTTC. Translated: CASSPRQSSYEQYF.